The sequence of this T cell receptor (beta chain) was determined in a study of response to subunit inactivated influenza vaccine. TCRdb processed the RT-PCR reads anew with MiXCR; each CDR3 protein has one entry. The data hold about 700,000 distinct CDR3 sequences, with 15% to 17% observed a single time. Trimming shortened V by 4 bases and J by 4 bases, and 19 bases separated the two germline ends. In germline, CDR1 is MDHEN, CDR2 SYDVKM. CDR3 length equals 16 residues. The sample was PBMCs from blood, taken less than 13 days after vaccination. The receptor was derived from a man aged 50 or older who received an inactivated influenza vaccine. V is TRBV28 and J is TRBJ2-5, with D possibly matching TRBD1 (7 bases). Here the CDR3 reads CASSSPIGQGGETQYF. The CDR3 DNA reads as TGTGCCAGCAGTTCCCCGATCGGCCAGGGGGGAGAGACCCAGTACTTC.